The 28 T cell receptor beta chains reported below all come from one sample, sequenced in a study of cytotoxic CD8 clonotypes in ibrutinib-treated CLL. TCRdb keeps only in-frame clones here, not all; method: immunoSEQ multiplex PCR. The table records tens of thousands of clones, roughly 83% of them present only once. Source: PBMCs, taken after 24 months of ibrutinib treatment. The receptors were gathered from a human donor with chronic lymphocytic leukemia.

This clone showed up just once. V usage is TRBV18 and J usage is TRBJ2-3; unclear D gene. Germline V gene lookup returns CDR1 KGHSH and CDR2 LQKENI. The CDR3 loop spans 15 amino acids. The V end lost 4 bases, the J end lost 5 bases, and 16 bases lay between the germline ends. CDR3 protein: CASSRETRFGDTQYF. The DNA of the CDR3 is TGTGCCAGCTCACGGGAAACCAGATTCGGAGATACGCAGTATTTT.

This clone was seen once. CDR3 coding DNA: TGTGCCAGCAGTGACCAAGGGCCCCAGCATTTT. Residues: CASSDQGPQHF. V is TRBV6-1 and J is TRBJ1-5; D gene unclear. The CDR3 has 11 amino acids. Trimming removed 3 bases from V and 9 bases from J, with 6 bases in between. From germline, CDR1 is MNHNS and CDR2 SASEGT.

The chain is built from TRBV7-9 and TRBJ2-2; D is unclear. This CDR3 spans 14 amino acids. Germline assignment: CDR1 SEHNR and CDR2 FQNEAQ (reference sequence). V lost 3 bases, J lost 0 bases, and 5 bases lay in between. The CDR3 DNA reads TGTGCCAGCAGCTTTAGCCCGAACACCGGGGAGCTGTTTTTT. Protein: CASSFSPNTGELFF.

The V and J genes are TRBV15 and TRBJ2-7, with D perhaps TRBD2 (5 bases). Trimming cost V 4 bases and J 7 bases, with 11 bases left between them. Per germline, CDR1 LNHNV and CDR2 YYDKDF (reference sequence). CDR3 size: 12 residues. In nucleotides, the CDR3 is TGTGCCACCAGCACACGGACGGGAGAGCAGTACTTC. It yields the protein CATSTRTGEQYF.

The V and J genes are TRBV7-9 and TRBJ2-7; TRBD1 is a possible D gene (6 bases). The CDR3 length is 15 residues. V was pared by 5 bases and J by 4 bases, with 18 bases between. CDR1 is SEHNR and CDR2 is FQNEAQ in the germline V gene (reference sequence). CDR3 protein: CASSPNRARMYEQYF. In nucleotides, the CDR3 is TGTGCCAGCAGCCCCAACAGGGCTCGGATGTACGAGCAGTACTTC.

V and J are TRBV28 and TRBJ2-1, with a possible D match to TRBD2 (5 bases). Germline values: CDR1 MDHEN, CDR2 SYDVKM. The CDR3 length is 13 residues. The ends were cut back, 6 bases at V and 4 bases at J, with 10 bases in the middle. CDR3 in amino acids: CASRATSYNEQFF. The CDR3 DNA reads as TGTGCCAGCAGAGCAACTAGTTACAATGAGCAGTTCTTC.

This clone was found once. This chain uses TRBV2 with TRBJ1-3; D gene unclear. This CDR3 contains 15 residues. The V gene lost 6 bases and the J gene lost 5 bases, with 17 bases spanning the gap. Germline V gene data show CDR1 as SNHLY and CDR2 as FYNNEI. DNA for the CDR3: TGTGCCAGCAGCCCCTCTGTGATTCGTCGAAACACCATATATTTT. Residues: CASSPSVIRRNTIYF.

Comment on this clone: Other DNA variants within this sample encode the same CDR3. V gene TRBV18 combines with J gene TRBJ2-7; D might be TRBD2 (6 bases). Germline CDR1 KGHSH, CDR2 LQKENI. The V end was cut by 0 bases, the J end by 3 bases, with 6 bases between. The CDR3 contains 13 residues. The CDR3 spells CASSPPGGYEQYF. The DNA for the CDR3 is TGTGCCAGCTCACCACCGGGGGGCTACGAGCAGTACTTC.

The chain combines TRBV4-3 with TRBJ2-4, with D maybe TRBD2 (6 bases). The CDR3 contains 18 residues. Germline-derived CDR1 and CDR2 are LGHNA and YSLEER. V shed 0 bases and J shed 1 base, with 16 bases lying between them. The CDR3 nucleotides read TGCGCCAGCAGCCAAGATTGGGCTAGCGCATCGGCCAAAAACATTCAGTACTTC. Amino acid sequence: CASSQDWASASAKNIQYF.

The chain couples TRBV5-1 to TRBJ2-7; 9 bases align to TRBD1. Germline V CDR1 and CDR2: SGHRS, YFSETQ. The CDR3 consists of 16 residues. V lost 0 bases and J lost 5; bases outside the gene matches: 9. The CDR3 sequence is CASSLATGTGWHEQYF. CDR3 DNA: TGCGCCAGCAGCTTGGCGACCGGGACAGGGTGGCACGAGCAGTACTTC. The whole variable domain, filled in from reference TRBV5-1 and TRBJ2-7, reads KAGVTQTPRYLIKTRGQQVTLSCSPISGHRSVSWYQQTPGQGLQFLFEYFSETQRNKGNFPGRFSGRQFSNSRSEMNVSTLELGDSALYLCASSLATGTGWHEQYFGPGTRLTVT.

This clone was recorded a few times. The chain uses TRBV5-4 and TRBJ2-1, with 15 bases aligning to TRBD2. CDR1 and CDR2 (germline): SGHNT, YYREEE (reference sequence). V gave up 3 bases and J gave up 7 bases; unmatched junction bases: 2. CDR3 length equals 15 residues. Here the CDR3 DNA reads TGTGCCAGCAGCTCGGGACTAGCGGGAGGTAATGAGCAGTTCTTC. It yields the protein CASSSGLAGGNEQFF.

The chain is built from TRBV5-1 and TRBJ2-5, with TRBD2 matching over 14 bases. The junction had 6 bases not matched to a gene; V was cut back by 4 bases and J by 4 bases. CDR1 SGHRS and CDR2 YFSETQ come from the germline V gene. The CDR3 is made up of 16 amino acids. The CDR3 DNA is TGCGCCAGCAGCCAGGGACTAGCGGGAGTAGGAGAGACCCAGTACTTC. As protein: CASSQGLAGVGETQYF. The variable domain in full, completed from reference TRBV5-1 and TRBJ2-5, reads KAGVTQTPRYLIKTRGQQVTLSCSPISGHRSVSWYQQTPGQGLQFLFEYFSETQRNKGNFPGRFSGRQFSNSRSEMNVSTLELGDSALYLCASSQGLAGVGETQYFGPGTRLLVL.

The chain is built from TRBV6-5 and TRBJ1-2; TRBD1 might be the D (6 bases). Trimming cost V 5 bases and J 2 bases, with 9 bases left between them. The CDR3 spans 13 residues. Germline-derived CDR1 and CDR2 are MNHEY and SVGAGI. For the CDR3, the DNA is TGTGCCAGCAGTCCAACAGGGAACTATGGCTACACCTTC. It specifies CASSPTGNYGYTF.

J is TRBJ2-1 and V is TRBV29-1; 10 bases map to TRBD1. Looked up from germline, CDR1 is SQVTM and CDR2 is ANQGSEA. V was clipped by 4 bases and J by 0 bases; unmatched bases: 3. This CDR3 has 15 amino acids. CDR3 loop: CSVGGQGVSYNEQFF. The CDR3, as DNA: TGCAGCGTTGGTGGACAGGGGGTCTCCTACAATGAGCAGTTCTTC.

The genes are TRBV11-2 and TRBJ1-2; 8 positions agree with TRBD1. V shed 3 bases and J 2 bases; nucleotides not matched to a gene: 5. CDR1 is SGHAT, CDR2 FQNNGV, per germline. This CDR3 has 15 residues. The CDR3 here is CASSFSPGGNYGYTF. The CDR3 DNA sequence: TGTGCCAGCAGCTTTTCCCCAGGGGGCAACTATGGCTACACCTTC.

This clone has more than one count but fewer than ten. The chain employs TRBV7-2 and TRBJ1-5; D uncertain. V lost 0 bases and J lost 0, with 6 bases in between. The CDR3 extends over 15 amino acids. Germline loops: CDR1 SGHTA, CDR2 FQGNSA. The CDR3 bases are TGTGCCAGCAGCTTAGCTGACGGTAGCAATCAGCCCCAGCATTTT. Its protein product is CASSLADGSNQPQHF.

The rearrangement uses TRBV30 and TRBJ1-2; 7 bases are shared with TRBD1. V shed 2 bases, J shed 7 bases, and the junction held 10 bases outside the gene matches. CDR1 and CDR2 from the germline V gene are GTSNPN and SVGIG (reference sequence). The CDR3 sequence is 14 residues long. The CDR3 spells CAWSLRGRDSGYTF. CDR3 coding DNA: TGTGCCTGGAGTCTGAGGGGGCGTGACAGTGGCTACACCTTC. The whole variable domain, filled in from reference TRBV30 and TRBJ1-2, reads SQTIHQWPATLVQPVGSPLSLECTVEGTSNPNLYWYRQAAGRGLQLLFYSVGIGQISSEVPQNLSASRPQDRQFILSSKKLLLSDSGFYLCAWSLRGRDSGYTFGSGTRLTVV.

The chain carries TRBV11-1 and TRBJ2-7; 11 nucleotides match TRBD2. CDR1 and CDR2 (germline): SGHAT, FQDESV (reference sequence). The length of the CDR3 is 16 residues. J was trimmed by 0 bases and V by 4 bases; bases with no gene match: 5. The CDR3, as DNA: TGTGCCAGCAGCTCCTTCGGGACTAGCGGCTCCTACGAGCAGTACTTC. As protein: CASSSFGTSGSYEQYF.

The genes are TRBV9 and TRBJ2-7; 7 positions agree with TRBD2. The germline V gene has CDR1 SGDLS and CDR2 YYNGEE. This CDR3 is built from 14 residues. The V segment lost 0 bases and the J segment 6 bases; nucleotides outside the gene matches: 6. The CDR3 region has the DNA TGTGCCAGCAGCGTAGCAGGGAGGGAAGGCGAGCAGTACTTC. It specifies CASSVAGREGEQYF.

The chain uses TRBV7-3 and TRBJ2-2, with 16 bases fitting TRBD2. The V and J ends lost 5 bases and 5 bases, in that order; junction bases with no gene match: 8. The CDR3 contains 18 residues. The V gene's germline CDR1 is SGHTA and CDR2 FQGTGA. CDR3 nucleotides: TGTGCCAGCAGCCCTGGGGGACTAGCGGGAGGGTTGACCGGGGAGCTGTTTTTT. Translated, it gives CASSPGGLAGGLTGELFF.

The chain has TRBV28 and TRBJ2-7, with D possibly being TRBD1 or TRBD2 (5 bases each). Trimming took 3 bases from V and 2 from J, leaving 11 bases between them. The CDR3 consists of 14 residues. CDR1 is MDHEN, CDR2 SYDVKM, per germline. CDR3 loop: CASSLGEFAYEQYF. The CDR3 nucleotides read TGTGCCAGCAGTTTGGGGGAGTTCGCCTACGAGCAGTACTTC.

The J gene is TRBJ1-2, the V gene TRBV4-1, with 7 nucleotides matching TRBD1. The CDR3 runs to 17 residues. The junction had 13 bases not matched to a gene; V was cut back by 2 bases and J by 4 bases. Germline CDR1 is MGHRA and CDR2 is YSYEKL. The CDR3 DNA is TGCGCCAGCAGCCAATCCGGCGACAGGGCCGATATCTATGGCTACACCTTC. Its translation: CASSQSGDRADIYGYTF.

This sequence joins TRBV7-9 and TRBJ2-1, with TRBD2 identical over 9 bases. The germline gives CDR1 SEHNR, CDR2 FQNEAQ (reference sequence). The length of the CDR3 is 14 residues. Germline trimming cut 3 bases from V and 7 bases from J; bases unmatched to any gene: 4. The CDR3 reads CASSFSGRENEQFF. The CDR3 DNA follows: TGTGCCAGCAGCTTTAGCGGGAGAGAAAATGAGCAGTTCTTC.

As DNA, the CDR3 is TGTGCCACCAGCAGAGAGCCGGAGAACTATGGCTACACCTTC. It translates to CATSREPENYGYTF. The chain recombines TRBV15 with TRBJ1-2; D unresolved. Germline V lookup: CDR1 LNHNV, CDR2 YYDKDF (reference sequence). With 0 bases removed from V and 2 bases from J, the gap between germline ends came to 7 bases. The CDR3 totals 14 residues. Looking up the rest from reference TRBV15 and TRBJ1-2 gives the full variable domain: DAMVIQNPRYQVTQFGKPVTLSCSQTLNHNVMYWYQQKSSQAPKLLFHYYDKDFNNEADTPDNFQSRRPNTSFCFLDIRSPGLGDTAMYLCATSREPENYGYTFGSGTRLTVV.

This chain joins TRBV9 and TRBJ2-1, with TRBD2 matching 11 bases. With 1 base clipped from V and 2 bases from J, the junction kept 11 bases outside the gene matches. This CDR3 is built from 19 residues. Germline loops: CDR1 SGDLS, CDR2 YYNGEE. CDR3 amino acids: CASSVRIAGGPSPYNEQFF. The DNA for the CDR3 is TGTGCCAGCAGCGTAAGGATAGCGGGAGGGCCAAGCCCCTACAATGAGCAGTTCTTC. The full variable domain, in which reference TRBV9 and TRBJ2-1 provide the parts outside the CDR3, is DSGVTQTPKHLITATGQRVTLRCSPRSGDLSVYWYQQSLDQGLQFLIQYYNGEERAKGNILERFSAQQFPDLHSELNLSSLELGDSALYFCASSVRIAGGPSPYNEQFFGPGTRLTVL.

This chain joins TRBV18 and TRBJ2-7; D is possibly TRBD1 (6 bases). Trimming took off 2 bases at V and 6 bases at J, with 8 bases between the two ends. Germline lookup yields CDR1 KGHSH and CDR2 LQKENI. This CDR3 spans 12 amino acids. In DNA form, the CDR3 reads TGTGCCAGCTCACCAGTCAGGGGCGAGCAGTACTTC. Translated: CASSPVRGEQYF.

The gene calls are TRBV9 and TRBJ1-1, with D unclear. The CDR3 covers 15 residues. Per the germline V gene, CDR1 is SGDLS and CDR2 is YYNGEE. V was trimmed by 5 bases and J by 1 base, leaving 15 bases between them. CDR3 nucleotide sequence: TGTGCCAGCAGGGTCACGGTTAGGAGGAACACTGAAGCTTTCTTT. It is translated as CASRVTVRRNTEAFF.

This clone was seen a single time. This rearrangement joins TRBV5-1 to TRBJ2-5; 10 nucleotides align to TRBD2. The V segment lost 0 bases and the J segment 2 bases; nucleotides outside the gene matches: 4. This CDR3 comprises 16 residues. The germline CDR1 and CDR2 sequences are SGHRS and YFSETQ. CDR3 amino acids: CASSLGLAGPQETQYF. CDR3 coding DNA: TGCGCCAGCAGCTTGGGACTAGCGGGTCCTCAAGAGACCCAGTACTTC.